This TCR beta chain came from a study of spatial heterogeneity in lung cancer. Study background: Beta-chain sequences consistently outnumbered alpha-chain sequences in detection. Study-level findings and limits: Ubiquitous expanded tumor TCRs showed up in blood more at resection than follow-up.

This sample's time point: sample taken at primary tumor resection. No cells were sorted before sequencing. The whole RNA sequenced was extracted from tumor, nontumor lung or frozen PBMC. As concerns this clonotype: Its specificity is unknown.

Every TCR cDNA molecule carried a tag that served as a unique molecular identifier. TCRdb redid the calling of the 5' RACE reads with MiXCR, one entry per CDR3 protein. Altogether over 10,000 distinct CDR3 sequences are present, 14% being singletons, with the ten largest covering around 40%. Germline CDR1 and CDR2: SGHTS and YDEGEE. V lost 0 bases and J lost 0, with 7 bases in between. This CDR3 has 15 residues. V and J are TRBV5-8 and TRBJ2-1; D is uncertain. The receptor comes from a male donor with early-stage non-small cell lung cancer. The sequences come from PBMCs, collected at surgery. CDR3: CASSLGLGSYNEQFF. CDR3 bases: TGTGCCAGCAGCTTGGGACTCGGCTCCTACAATGAGCAGTTCTTC.